The present entry profiles one TCR beta chain with its context. This entry is derived from a study of blood T cell repertoires in COVID-19. At the level of the study: T cells, B-cell-depleted T cells, or PBMCs supplied cDNA or gDNA.

Sequencing was performed with immunoSEQ multiplex PCR; in TCRdb, only in-frame clones are kept and a portion is missing. The table has some 150,000 clones, 80% to 90% seen once. Germline V gene data show CDR1 as SGHRS and CDR2 as YFSETQ. V dropped 3 bases and J dropped 0; count of bases not matched to a gene: 3. This CDR3 has 15 residues. This sequence was found in a man in his sixties with acute or convalescent COVID-19. The sequenced material came from peripheral blood. The chain uses TRBV5-1 and TRBJ2-7; 10 bases align to TRBD2. In DNA form, the CDR3 reads TGCGCCAGCAGCTCACTAGCGGGAAACTCCTACGAGCAGTACTTC. Translating it yields CASSSLAGNSYEQYF.